This entry lists 21 T cell receptor beta chains sequenced from one sample in a study of vaccination effects on CD4 cells after COVID-19. These receptors have no known antigen. Clones were sequenced by immunoSEQ multiplex PCR, and TCRdb holds only the in-frame ones, with some missing. Seen here are tens of thousands of clones, 65% to 75% observed once, and the top ten hold 2.5% to 4%. Antigen-specific CD4+ T cells were expanded (with viral peptide pools) by the ViraFEST assay ahead of sequencing. Isolating CD4+ T cells followed approximately 11 days of culture. In the vaccine recipients, nucleocapsid antibodies were negative and there was no prior SARS-CoV-2 infection. Sequenced here: CD4+ T cells from PBMCs cultured with SARS-CoV-2 spike peptides, sampled before COVID-19 vaccination. The receptors were gathered from a human donor who received a COVID-19 vaccine.

Relative to its sample, this clone is medium-sized. The J gene is TRBJ2-3, the V gene TRBV29-1, with D uncertain. Germline V CDR1 and CDR2: SQVTM, ANQGSEA. There are 13 residues in the CDR3. V shed 4 bases and J shed 1 base, with 9 bases lying between them. The CDR3 protein is CSVVGVGTDTQYF. The CDR3 DNA reads TGCAGCGTTGTGGGCGTAGGCACAGATACGCAGTATTTT.

This clone was seen a single time. CDR3 protein: CASSLFRGGGGTGELFF. The CDR3 coding sequence is TGTGCCAGCAGCTTGTTCCGCGGAGGAGGGGGCACCGGGGAGCTGTTTTTT. This sequence joins TRBV5-4 and TRBJ2-2; D might be TRBD1 or TRBD2, each matching 6 bases. The V end was cut by 1 base, the J end by 4 bases, with 17 bases between. Germline CDR1 is SGHNT and CDR2 is YYREEE (reference sequence). The CDR3 length is 17 residues.

The chain links TRBV29-1 to TRBJ2-1, with D perhaps TRBD1 (6 bases). The CDR3 is 16 residues long. Deletions cut 0 bases from V and 0 bases from J, with 12 bases between. Germline values: CDR1 SQVTM, CDR2 ANQGSEA. The CDR3 bases are TGCAGCGTTGAAGATTTCACAGGGCGCTCCTACAATGAGCAGTTCTTC. Protein: CSVEDFTGRSYNEQFF.

The chain combines TRBV9 with TRBJ2-5, with 9 positions matching TRBD2. The CDR3 spans 14 residues. Germline V gene lookup returns CDR1 SGDLS and CDR2 YYNGEE. V dropped 3 bases and J dropped 3; count of bases not matched to a gene: 3. The DNA for the CDR3 is TGTGCCAGCAGCGAGGGACTAGCAAAAGAGACCCAGTACTTC. Amino acids: CASSEGLAKETQYF.

This clone showed up just once. This chain joins TRBV5-1 and TRBJ2-1, with no clear D. Per the germline V gene, CDR1 is SGHRS and CDR2 is YFSETQ. Trimming pared 2 bases from V and 0 bases from J, leaving 9 bases between. This CDR3 is 15 amino acids long. The CDR3 region has the DNA TGCGCCAGCAGCTTCACAGAGAGCTCCTACAATGAGCAGTTCTTC. It is translated as CASSFTESSYNEQFF.

There are a few counts of this clone. This rearrangement joins TRBV18 to TRBJ1-2; weak D call: TRBD1 (5 bases). Germline CDR1 KGHSH, CDR2 LQKENI. Trimming removed 3 bases at V and 7 bases at J, with 12 bases between. The CDR3 extends over 13 amino acids. CDR3 nucleotides: TGTGCCAGCTCACCGGACAAGGATATTGGCTACACCTTC. It specifies CASSPDKDIGYTF.

This sequence joins TRBV5-1 and TRBJ2-1; D is possibly TRBD1 or TRBD2 (6 bases each). Trimming removed 5 bases at V and 4 bases at J, with 19 bases between. Looked up from germline, CDR1 is SGHRS and CDR2 is YFSETQ. The CDR3 covers 16 residues. The CDR3 spells CASSSSGGGGYNEQFF. The CDR3, as DNA: TGCGCCAGCAGTAGTAGCGGTGGAGGGGGGTACAATGAGCAGTTCTTC.

The chain uses TRBV10-3 and TRBJ1-1; D is uncertain. The CDR3 length is 13 residues. The germline V gene encodes CDR1 ENHRY and CDR2 SYGVKD. The V and J ends lost 0 bases and 4 bases respectively, with 6 bases between them. The CDR3 spells CAISESGITEAFF. DNA for the CDR3: TGTGCCATCAGTGAGTCGGGGATCACTGAAGCTTTCTTT.

The chain joins TRBV5-1 to TRBJ2-3; D may be TRBD2 (6 bases). CDR1 is SGHRS and CDR2 is YFSETQ in the germline V gene. This CDR3 contains 15 residues. V dropped 5 bases and J dropped 3 bases, with 16 bases sitting between them. CDR3 nucleotides: TGCGCCAGCAGAAAGGGAGGAGTGGGAACAGATACGCAGTATTTT. This sequence encodes CASRKGGVGTDTQYF.

V is TRBV10-3 and J is TRBJ1-2, with 7 bases that match TRBD1. The germline CDR1 and CDR2 sequences are ENHRY and SYGVKD. The length of the CDR3 is 15 residues. Written as DNA, the CDR3 is TGTGCTTCGGAAGGGCAGGGGGTTTCTAACTATGGCTACACCTTC. It translates to CASEGQGVSNYGYTF.

The chain carries TRBV1 and TRBJ2-7. TRBV1 is a pseudogene locus. The CDR3 runs 16 residues. CDR3 residues: CTSNGKVDLHSYEQYF. CDR3 bases: TGCACCAGCAATGGAAAAGTGGACCTTCATTCCTACGAGCAGTACTTC.

This clone was counted only a few times. CDR3 in amino acids: CTSSHYQGVLEQYF. The CDR3 DNA reads as TGCACCAGCAGCCATTATCAGGGGGTGCTCGAGCAGTACTTC. The J gene is TRBJ2-7, the V gene TRBV1; the table's TRBD1 call for D was not verified on the DNA. TRBV1 is described as a pseudogene. There are 14 residues in the CDR3.

The chain joins TRBV19 to TRBJ1-6; 9 bases fit TRBD1. Trimming at V came to 5 bases and at J to 4 bases, leaving 6 bases not matched to a gene. Germline V gene data show CDR1 as LNHDA and CDR2 as SQIVND (reference sequence). This CDR3 contains 16 residues. The CDR3 loop reads CASSFTGGLYNSPLHF. DNA for the CDR3: TGTGCCAGTAGTTTTACAGGGGGCCTTTATAATTCACCCCTCCACTTT.

The rearrangement joins TRBV5-1 to TRBJ1-2, with 7 bases that match TRBD1. V trimming: 1 base; J trimming: 4 bases; junction bases outside the gene matches: 7. The CDR3 has 15 amino acids. The germline gives CDR1 SGHRS, CDR2 YFSETQ. The CDR3 loop is CASSLWSGGGYGYTF. Written as DNA, the CDR3 is TGCGCCAGCAGCTTGTGGTCAGGGGGAGGCTATGGCTACACCTTC.

This chain connects TRBV18 to TRBJ2-2; D gene unclear. The CDR3 is 17 residues long. Germline assignment: CDR1 KGHSH and CDR2 LQKENI. Trimming left V 4 bases short and J 1 base short, with 16 bases between. The CDR3 reads CASSLMLQNQNTGELFF. The CDR3, as DNA: TGTGCCAGCTCACTAATGTTACAAAATCAGAACACCGGGGAGCTGTTTTTT.

The CDR3 DNA reads as TGTGCCAGTAGTATTGGGACAGGCGCTACCAATCAGCCCCAGCATTTT. Its translation: CASSIGTGATNQPQHF. The chain uses TRBV19 and TRBJ1-5; 8 bases map to TRBD1. The CDR3 is 16 residues long. Germline V lookup: CDR1 LNHDA, CDR2 SQIVND (reference sequence). J gave up 3 bases and V 3 bases, and 7 bases lay outside the gene matches.

The chain is built from TRBV7-2 and TRBJ2-2, with a weak D call TRBD2 (6 bases). Germline V lookup: CDR1 SGHTA, CDR2 FQGNSA. The CDR3 is made up of 15 amino acids. V dropped 1 base and J dropped 3 bases, with 9 bases sitting between them. CDR3 loop: CASSLVGGDTGELFF. For the CDR3, the DNA is TGTGCCAGCAGCTTAGTTGGCGGGGACACCGGGGAGCTGTTTTTT.

Only one count was recorded for this clone. J is TRBJ2-2 and V is TRBV7-2; D is possibly TRBD1 or TRBD2 (5 bases each). This CDR3 comprises 16 residues. The V and J ends lost 6 bases and 6 bases respectively, with 20 bases between them. Germline V gene lookup returns CDR1 SGHTA and CDR2 FQGNSA. Written as DNA, the CDR3 is TGTGCCAGCAGGGATGCCGGGACCGCGACCGCCGGGGAGCTGTTTTTT. It encodes CASRDAGTATAGELFF.

V and J are TRBV27 and TRBJ1-2; a weak D match, TRBD1 (5 bases). V lost 4 bases and J 7 bases, leaving 13 bases between the germline ends. The V gene's germline CDR1 is MNHEY and CDR2 SMNVEV (reference sequence). This CDR3 is 13 amino acids long. CDR3 region: CASSSPWQGGYTF. The DNA of the CDR3 is TGTGCCAGCAGTTCGCCCTGGCAGGGTGGCTACACCTTC.

This clone appeared once. This rearrangement joins TRBV6-5 to TRBJ1-4; the D gene is possibly TRBD1 (5 bases). Between the trimmed V and J ends, which lost 6 bases and 4 bases, there was a span of 15 bases. The CDR3 totals 15 residues. Per germline, CDR1 MNHEY and CDR2 SVGAGI. This chain's CDR3 is CASSKGGAFNEKLFF. The CDR3 coding sequence is TGTGCCAGCAGCAAGGGTGGGGCCTTTAATGAAAAACTGTTTTTT.

The chain uses TRBV15 and TRBJ1-4; D unclear. V was clipped by 5 bases and J by 6 bases, with 13 bases between them. This CDR3 spans 14 amino acids. Germline V lookup: CDR1 LNHNV, CDR2 YYDKDF (reference sequence). The CDR3 loop is CATSVNGGDEKLFF. CDR3 nucleotide sequence: TGTGCCACCAGCGTCAACGGTGGGGATGAAAAACTGTTTTTT.